This T cell receptor beta chain was found in a study of Ad26.COV2.S vaccination and SARS-CoV-2 variants. In the study overall: Intramuscular Ad26.COV2.S doses were given once or twice, 56 days apart. Study findings and constraints: While placebo recipients had lower spike-specific TCR breadth, vaccine recipients had more. Total T cell responses were possibly underestimated by TCR breadth and depth analyses.

The CDR3 spans 14 residues. Trimming removed 5 bases at V and 2 bases at J, with 12 bases between. Germline V gene sequence: CDR1 MNHEY, CDR2 SVGAGI. Indicated treatment: some 20 received Ad26.COV2.S at low or high dose, single or two shots; about 5 received placebo; per-sample allocation not given. At day 63 after the first vaccine or placebo injection, samples were drawn. This clone was recorded a few times. What it binds is not known. The repertoire was sequenced with immunoSEQ multiplex PCR; TCRdb's copy has only in-frame clones and lacks some. The sample has fewer than 400,000 clones, roughly nine tenths seen once.

This clonotype was sampled from a person between 18 and 60 years old who received the Ad26.COV2.S COVID-19 vaccine or a placebo. J is TRBJ1-2 and V is TRBV6-5; D unresolved. Specimen: peripheral blood, collected in a trial of Ad26.COV2.S vaccine versus placebo. The CDR3 loop reads CASSTAQPNYGYTF. The CDR3 DNA is TGTGCCAGCAGTACCGCCCAGCCAAACTATGGCTACACCTTC.